The present entry profiles one T cell receptor beta chain with its context. Antigen specificity is unknown. The same CDR3 is also encoded by other DNA sequences in this sample. Original analysis: ImmunoSEQ yielded junction-only sequences lacking quality scores, so filtering differed. Here immunoSEQ multiplex PCR was the method, and the copy in TCRdb shows in-frame clones only, minus some. That table supplies the V and J calls and clone size; D and trimming were determined from the DNA. The sample shows 1.5 million to 2.5 million clones, approximately 95% of them seen only once. Naive CD8 cells lacked CD45RO and underwent positive selection for CCR7, leaving out terminally differentiated effector memory CD45RA+ cells. The donor cohort consisted entirely of Caucasian adults residing in Nashville, Tennessee. The sample is drawn from a study of shared clonotypes between healthy human individuals. Study-wide background: Donor ages ranged 18 to 49 years: two women, a few men.

Overall study findings and caveats: Shared across a handful of donors were 4% to 6% of the naive CD4 clonotypes.

V was clipped by 0 bases and J by 3 bases, with 4 bases between them. The germline V gene has CDR1 LNHNV and CDR2 YYDKDF (reference sequence). CDR3 length: 13 amino acids. The rearrangement joins TRBV15 to TRBJ2-3; D ambiguous. Sequences were obtained from naive CD8+ T cells sorted from blood. The TCR was taken from a man aged 18 to 30 in good health. The CDR3 protein is CATSRDLTDTQYF. The CDR3 region has the DNA TGTGCCACCAGCAGAGATTTAACAGATACGCAGTATTTT.